A single sample is the source of the 30 T cell receptor beta chains below, sequenced in a study of shared clonotypes between healthy human individuals. Profiling relied on immunoSEQ multiplex PCR, and the TCRdb table lists in-frame clones only, not all of them. The data show about 2.3 million clones, with more than 85% seen just once and 0.39% held by the top ten. Sample: naive CD4+ T cells from PBMCs. Subset meaning: CD45RA+ positively selected. The receptors stem from a man younger than 30 in good health. Some clones in this sample may be carry-over from other donors' samples.

This sequence joins TRBV28 and TRBJ1-5; D remains ambiguous. V was pared by 7 bases and J by 5 bases, with 12 bases between. The CDR3 spans 13 residues. CDR1 and CDR2 from the germline V gene are MDHEN and SYDVKM. Here the CDR3 reads CASIGRMDQPQHF. CDR3 coding DNA: TGTGCCAGCATTGGCAGAATGGATCAGCCCCAGCATTTT.

The chain recombines TRBV29-1 with TRBJ2-7; D might be TRBD1 or TRBD2, each matching 7 bases. CDR1 SQVTM and CDR2 ANQGSEA come from the germline V gene. Trimming shortened V by 5 bases and J by 0 bases, and 11 bases separated the two germline ends. CDR3 length equals 13 residues. The chain's CDR3 is CSVSRGGSYEQYF. The CDR3 DNA reads as TGCAGCGTTAGCAGGGGGGGCTCCTACGAGCAGTACTTC.

This sequence joins TRBV10-3 and TRBJ2-5; tentative D call: TRBD2 (7 bases). Germline-derived CDR1 and CDR2 are ENHRY and SYGVKD. The V and J ends lost 2 bases and 4 bases respectively, with 20 bases between them. The CDR3 is 17 residues long. The CDR3 DNA reads TGTGCCATCAGTGAGCCGCGGGGGCGCCCGGGGGGAGAGACCCAGTACTTC. This sequence encodes CAISEPRGRPGGETQYF.

The chain joins TRBV19 to TRBJ2-5; D possibly corresponds to TRBD1 (5 bases). The germline V gene encodes CDR1 LNHDA and CDR2 SQIVND (reference sequence). This CDR3 spans 15 amino acids. Trimming left V 7 bases short and J 1 base short, with 16 bases between. The CDR3 sequence is CASTSRDRAQETQYF. As DNA, the CDR3 is TGTGCCAGTACCTCCCGTGACAGAGCCCAAGAGACCCAGTACTTC.

This rearrangement joins TRBV5-1 to TRBJ2-6, with D possibly being TRBD1 or TRBD2 (5 bases each). V was clipped by 3 bases and J by 0 bases, with 16 bases between them. The CDR3 consists of 18 residues. Germline V lookup: CDR1 SGHRS, CDR2 YFSETQ. CDR3: CASSSGTAYLSGANVLTF. DNA for the CDR3: TGCGCCAGCAGCTCCGGGACGGCCTACCTCTCTGGGGCCAACGTCCTGACTTTC. Full variable domain (outside the CDR3, taken from reference TRBV5-1 and TRBJ2-6): KAGVTQTPRYLIKTRGQQVTLSCSPISGHRSVSWYQQTPGQGLQFLFEYFSETQRNKGNFPGRFSGRQFSNSRSEMNVSTLELGDSALYLCASSSGTAYLSGANVLTFGAGSRLTVL.

In its sample, this clone was seen a few times. The sample contains more than one DNA sequence encoding this CDR3. The V call is TRBV5-1, the J call TRBJ1-1; D unresolved. V was pared by 1 base and J by 0 bases, with 7 bases between. The CDR3 is 14 residues long. CDR1 SGHRS and CDR2 YFSETQ come from the germline V gene. The CDR3, as DNA: TGCGCCAGCAGCTTGTTAGGACTGAACACTGAAGCTTTCTTT. This translates into CASSLLGLNTEAFF. Full variable domain (outside the CDR3, taken from reference TRBV5-1 and TRBJ1-1): KAGVTQTPRYLIKTRGQQVTLSCSPISGHRSVSWYQQTPGQGLQFLFEYFSETQRNKGNFPGRFSGRQFSNSRSEMNVSTLELGDSALYLCASSLLGLNTEAFFGQGTRLTVV.

This clone turned up a few times. The chain uses TRBV14 and TRBJ1-1; D perhaps matches TRBD1 (5 bases). V was clipped by 4 bases and J by 6 bases, with 12 bases between them. Germline loops: CDR1 SGHDN, CDR2 FVKESK. The CDR3 has 13 residues. CDR3 region: CASSRSGTPEAFF. The CDR3 region has the DNA TGTGCCAGCAGCCGCTCCGGGACGCCTGAAGCTTTCTTT. Variable domain in full (rest from reference TRBV14 and TRBJ1-1): EAGVTQFPSHSVIEKGQTVTLRCDPISGHDNLYWYRRVMGKEIKFLLHFVKESKQDESGMPNNRFLAERTGGTYSTLKVQPAELEDSGVYFCASSRSGTPEAFFGQGTRLTVV.

The V gene is TRBV9, the J gene TRBJ2-7; no clear D gene. This CDR3 spans 14 amino acids. Deletions cut 4 bases from V and 3 bases from J, with 14 bases between. Looked up from germline, CDR1 is SGDLS and CDR2 is YYNGEE. CDR3 sequence: CASSPTGANYEQYF. The CDR3 DNA reads TGTGCCAGCAGCCCCACGGGTGCGAACTACGAGCAGTACTTC.

The chain employs TRBV11-1 and TRBJ2-6, with 8 bases aligning to TRBD2. J gave up 3 bases and V 6 bases, and 4 bases lay outside the gene matches. The CDR3 contains 15 residues. Germline CDR1 SGHAT, CDR2 FQDESV (reference sequence). CDR3 coding DNA: TGTGCCAGCAGTGCGGGGGGCGATGGGGCCAACGTCCTGACTTTC. Residues: CASSAGGDGANVLTF.

The rearrangement joins TRBV6-1 to TRBJ2-3; D may be TRBD1 or TRBD2 (5 bases each). The CDR3 is 16 amino acids. V was pared by 1 base and J by 2 bases, with 13 bases between. The germline CDR1 and CDR2 sequences are MNHNS and SASEGT. This chain's CDR3 is CASSEGDPPLTDTQYF. The DNA of the CDR3 is TGTGCCAGCAGTGAAGGGGACCCTCCCCTCACAGATACGCAGTATTTT.

This clone was found a few times. The V call is TRBV28, the J call TRBJ1-2; maybe TRBD1 (5 bases). The CDR3 has 15 residues. Germline-derived CDR1 and CDR2 are MDHEN and SYDVKM. Trimming took off 0 bases at V and 6 bases at J, with 14 bases between the two ends. The CDR3 coding sequence is TGTGCCAGCAGTTTATGGGGTCGGGCAGGGAATGGCTACACCTTC. It translates to CASSLWGRAGNGYTF.

The CDR3: CASSFDWLTSTDTQYF. The CDR3 DNA is TGCGCCAGCAGCTTCGACTGGTTAACTAGCACAGATACGCAGTATTTT. The V gene is TRBV5-1, the J gene TRBJ2-3, with D hard to call. Trimming stripped 2 bases from V and 0 bases from J, with 13 bases between. The CDR3 is 16 amino acids. From germline, CDR1 is SGHRS and CDR2 YFSETQ.

The gene calls are TRBV4-1 and TRBJ2-2; 10 bases map to TRBD2. CDR1 and CDR2 from the germline V gene are MGHRA and YSYEKL. The V gene end was trimmed by 4 bases and the J gene end by 1 base; junction bases not matched to a gene: 3. The CDR3 length is 16 residues. CDR3 region: CASSLRTSGNTGELFF. CDR3 coding DNA: TGCGCCAGCAGCCTCCGGACTAGCGGGAACACCGGGGAGCTGTTTTTT.

The J gene is TRBJ2-5, the V gene TRBV10-2, with TRBD2 identical over 13 bases. Germline loops: CDR1 WSHSY, CDR2 SAAADI. The CDR3 covers 14 residues. The J segment lost 3 bases and the V segment lost 6 bases, leaving 1 base of the junction unmatched. The CDR3 here is CASRGTSGKETQYF. The CDR3 DNA reads TGCGCCAGCAGGGGGACTAGCGGGAAAGAGACCCAGTACTTC.

The V and J genes are TRBV6-5 and TRBJ1-1, with D possibly being TRBD1 (5 bases). V was pared by 4 bases and J by 0 bases, with 9 bases between. This CDR3 contains 14 residues. Germline-derived CDR1 and CDR2 are MNHEY and SVGAGI. In DNA, the CDR3 is TGTGCCAGCAGTTCGGGACGGATGAACACTGAAGCTTTCTTT. Translated: CASSSGRMNTEAFF.

The V and J genes are TRBV5-1 and TRBJ2-6; D not resolved. Germline CDR1 reads SGHRS; CDR2 reads YFSETQ. This CDR3 has 14 residues. The V end was cut by 1 base, the J end by 2 bases, with 4 bases between. The chain's CDR3 is CASSLLTGANVLTF. CDR3 nucleotide sequence: TGCGCCAGCAGCTTGTTAACTGGGGCCAACGTCCTGACTTTC.

V gene TRBV7-2 combines with J gene TRBJ1-1, with D perhaps TRBD1 (5 bases). In germline, CDR1 is SGHTA, CDR2 FQGNSA. The CDR3 length is 15 residues. V lost 2 bases, J lost 0 bases, and 10 bases lay in between. In DNA, the CDR3 is TGTGCCAGCAGCTTAAGAGGGACCGTGAACACTGAAGCTTTCTTT. Encoded protein: CASSLRGTVNTEAFF.

The chain links TRBV6-1 to TRBJ2-1; D perhaps matches TRBD1 (5 bases). The ends were cut back, 2 bases at V and 6 bases at J, with 11 bases in the middle. CDR1 MNHNS and CDR2 SASEGT come from the germline V gene. The CDR3 has 14 amino acids. In nucleotides, the CDR3 is TGTGCCAGCAGTGAATTTGGGGCCAGCAATGAGCAGTTCTTC. It yields the protein CASSEFGASNEQFF.

This clone appeared a few times. The chain employs TRBV28 and TRBJ1-2; the D gene is possibly TRBD1 (6 bases). Germline V gives CDR1 MDHEN, CDR2 SYDVKM. The V and J ends lost 5 bases and 6 bases respectively, with 10 bases between them. CDR3 length: 12 amino acids. The CDR3 bases are TGTGCCAGCAGTACATACAGGGATGGCTACACCTTC. Amino acid sequence: CASSTYRDGYTF.

The rearrangement links TRBV5-1 to TRBJ2-7; D is uncertain. Germline values: CDR1 SGHRS, CDR2 YFSETQ. The germline V and J ends were trimmed by 0 bases and 3 bases, with 19 bases remaining between them. The CDR3 runs 17 residues. The CDR3 DNA reads as TGCGCCAGCAGCTTGGGCTCGTTGAGCTGGAGAAGCTACGAGCAGTACTTC. Protein product: CASSLGSLSWRSYEQYF.

This clone was picked up one time. This CDR3 is also generated by other DNA sequences in the sample. The V call is TRBV5-1, the J call TRBJ2-1; 9 bases map to TRBD2. The CDR3 covers 16 residues. Germline lookup yields CDR1 SGHRS and CDR2 YFSETQ. Trimming cost V 0 bases and J 2 bases; bases outside gene matches: 3. The CDR3 protein is CASSLGSSGTYNEQFF. The CDR3, as DNA: TGCGCCAGCAGCTTGGGTTCTAGCGGGACCTACAATGAGCAGTTCTTC.

The gene calls are TRBV6-1 and TRBJ1-4; possible D gene TRBD1, 5 bases. Trimming took off 4 bases at V and 7 bases at J, with 19 bases between the two ends. This CDR3 has 16 residues. The germline V gene encodes CDR1 MNHNS and CDR2 SASEGT. The CDR3 nucleotides read TGTGCCAGCAGTGCCTCCCTGCGGAGGGGAGGTGAAAAACTGTTTTTT. It encodes CASSASLRRGGEKLFF.

This sequence joins TRBV6-1 and TRBJ1-2; D ambiguous. V lost 6 bases and J 4 bases, leaving 12 bases between the germline ends. Germline values: CDR1 MNHNS, CDR2 SASEGT. The CDR3 loop spans 13 amino acids. The CDR3 bases are TGTGCCAGCAGATCGGGAACAGCCTATGGCTACACCTTC. It translates to CASRSGTAYGYTF.

The genes are TRBV2 and TRBJ2-1; possible D gene TRBD2, 5 bases. Trimming stripped 4 bases from V and 7 bases from J, with 11 bases between. The CDR3 is 13 residues long. The germline V gene encodes CDR1 SNHLY and CDR2 FYNNEI. CDR3 sequence reads: CASSGSRENEQFF. The CDR3 DNA sequence: TGTGCCAGCAGTGGGTCTAGGGAGAATGAGCAGTTCTTC.

The chain employs TRBV7-2 and TRBJ2-3, with unresolved D. CDR1 SGHTA and CDR2 FQGNSA come from the germline V gene. V lost 2 bases and J 0 bases, leaving 6 bases between the germline ends. The CDR3 consists of 14 residues. CDR3 sequence: CASSLMTSTDTQYF. CDR3 coding DNA: TGTGCCAGCAGCTTAATGACTAGCACAGATACGCAGTATTTT.

The chain employs TRBV29-1 and TRBJ2-7, with D possibly TRBD2 on 6 matching bases. V lost 1 base and J 0 bases, leaving 10 bases between the germline ends. The CDR3 is made up of 14 amino acids. From germline, CDR1 is SQVTM and CDR2 ANQGSEA. Here the CDR3 reads CSVEGGGASYEQYF. The CDR3 DNA is TGCAGCGTTGAAGGGGGCGGGGCCTCCTACGAGCAGTACTTC.

V is TRBV10-3 and J is TRBJ1-1; 10 bases are a match to TRBD1. Germline V gene data show CDR1 as ENHRY and CDR2 as SYGVKD. The CDR3 extends over 17 amino acids. Trimming at V came to 6 bases and at J to 0 bases, leaving 10 bases not matched to a gene. The DNA of the CDR3 is TGTGCCATCAGGCAGGGGGACAGGGGATTTATGAACACTGAAGCTTTCTTT. This sequence encodes CAIRQGDRGFMNTEAFF.

The rearrangement joins TRBV10-2 to TRBJ2-7; D possibly corresponds to TRBD2 (6 bases). The V gene's germline CDR1 is WSHSY and CDR2 SAAADI. Trimming pared 6 bases from V and 1 base from J, leaving 13 bases between. The CDR3 sequence is 14 residues long. The CDR3 spells CASRGRTESYEQYF. The CDR3 DNA follows: TGCGCCAGCAGGGGGAGGACTGAGTCCTACGAGCAGTACTTC.

The chain has TRBV7-3 and TRBJ2-3, with D possibly TRBD2 on 6 matching bases. CDR1 SGHTA and CDR2 FQGTGA come from the germline V gene. This CDR3 region has 14 residues. Between the trimmed V and J ends, which lost 1 base and 4 bases, there was a span of 9 bases. The CDR3 sequence is CASSLRLAPDTQYF. In nucleotides, the CDR3 is TGTGCCAGCAGCTTAAGGCTAGCGCCAGATACGCAGTATTTT.

The chain links TRBV28 to TRBJ2-1, with D tentatively TRBD1 (5 bases). Trimming shortened V by 2 bases and J by 6 bases, and 11 bases separated the two germline ends. The V gene's germline CDR1 is MDHEN and CDR2 SYDVKM. The CDR3 is 14 amino acids. Here the CDR3 DNA reads TGTGCCAGCAGTTTAATAGGGGTTGGCAATGAGCAGTTCTTC. Residues: CASSLIGVGNEQFF.